Listed below are T cell receptor beta chains from one sample, sequenced in a study of early T cells in non-severe SARS-CoV-2 infection. TCRdb analysed the 5' RACE reads with MiXCR anew, one entry per CDR3 protein. The sample lists over 45,000 distinct CDR3 sequences, roughly 7.8% seen once, with roughly a tenth in the top ten. This material consisted of whole blood, taken at baseline. Source of these receptors: an adult who was a healthcare worker with PCR-confirmed SARS-CoV-2 infection or an uninfected control (not recorded which). CDR3s include the opening cysteine and the closing phenylalanine or tryptophan. The order of the fields is V gene, D gene, clone size, J gene, CDR3 DNA, CDR3 protein. A D gene is named only where the DNA matches it firmly. For some rows the clone size is stated as once, few or many, or as a class when expanded; others skip it.

V: TRBV5-1; D: TRBD1; size: many; J: TRBJ2-7; DNA: TGCGCCAGCAGGCCGCCGGGACAGGGGGCGGGCGAGCAGTACTTC; CDR3: CASRPPGQGAGEQYF
V: TRBV19; D: .; size: many; J: TRBJ2-7; DNA: TGTGCCAGTAGTGGAACAGGGTACGAGCAGTACTTC; CDR3: CASSGTGYEQYF
V: TRBV11-1; D: TRBD2; size: many; J: TRBJ2-1; DNA: TGTGCCAGCAGCTTAGGGACTAGCGGTTACAATGAGCAGTTCTTC; CDR3: CASSLGTSGYNEQFF
V: TRBV7-2; D: .; size: .; J: TRBJ2-1; DNA: TGTGCCAGCAGCATTAGCGGAGGATCCTACAATGAGCAGTTCTTC; CDR3: CASSISGGSYNEQFF
V: TRBV12-3/TRBV12-4; D: TRBD1; size: few; J: TRBJ2-1; DNA: TGTGCCAGCAGTCCGGGACAGGGAAAGCAGTTCTTC; CDR3: CASSPGQGKQFF
V: TRBV28; D: TRBD1; size: many; J: TRBJ2-5; DNA: TGTGCCAGCAGTTTATCAGGGGGGACCCAGTACTTC; CDR3: CASSLSGGTQYF
V: TRBV28; D: .; size: .; J: TRBJ2-3; DNA: TGTGCCAGCAGTTTTATCCCCTCGAGGGCAGATACGCAGTATTTT; CDR3: CASSFIPSRADTQYF
V: TRBV6-6; D: .; size: many; J: TRBJ2-7; DNA: TGTGCCAGCAGTCTCCGCCACGAGCAGTACTTC; CDR3: CASSLRHEQYF
V: TRBV5-5; D: .; size: many; J: TRBJ2-5; DNA: TGTGCCAGCAGCCGCCAGTTATTTGGGGACCAAGAGACCCAGTACTTC; CDR3: CASSRQLFGDQETQYF
V: TRBV18; D: .; size: many; J: TRBJ1-4; DNA: TGTGCCAGCTCACCGTCCTTCGGTACTAATGAAAAACTGTTTTTT; CDR3: CASSPSFGTNEKLFF
V: TRBV4-1; D: .; size: .; J: TRBJ2-7; DNA: TGCGCCAGCAGCCAAGAGGACTCACTCTACGAGCAGTACTTC; CDR3: CASSQEDSLYEQYF
V: TRBV5-1; D: .; size: .; J: TRBJ1-3; DNA: TGCGCCAGCAGCTTGGCCGTGGGAGCGATACCCTCTGGAAACACCATATATTTT; CDR3: CASSLAVGAIPSGNTIYF
V: TRBV7-9; D: TRBD2; size: many; J: TRBJ2-1; DNA: TGTGCCAGCAGACCAAGGTCGGGGACTAGAGGTGTCGACAATGAGCAGTTCTTC; CDR3: CASRPRSGTRGVDNEQFF
V: TRBV12-3/TRBV12-4; D: TRBD2; size: many; J: TRBJ2-7; DNA: TGTGCCAGCAGTTTCGGGGGACTAGCGGGACCTACCTACGAGCAGTACTTC; CDR3: CASSFGGLAGPTYEQYF
V: TRBV7-2; D: TRBD1; size: .; J: TRBJ2-7; DNA: TGTGCCAGCAGCCCCGGAGGGACAGGGGGGAACTACGAGCAGTACTTC; CDR3: CASSPGGTGGNYEQYF
V: TRBV6-1; D: .; size: few; J: TRBJ2-5; DNA: TGTGCCCTAGGAGCTAGGGGTTTCGAGACCCAGTACTTC; CDR3: CALGARGFETQYF
V: TRBV7-9; D: .; size: few; J: TRBJ2-3; DNA: TGTGCCAGCAGCTTAGGGGGCACAGTGACAGATACGCAGTATTTT; CDR3: CASSLGGTVTDTQYF
V: TRBV5-1; D: .; size: .; J: TRBJ2-7; DNA: TGCGCCAGCAGCGTTGAGCGGGTTAGCTCCTACGAGCAGTACTTC; CDR3: CASSVERVSSYEQYF
V: TRBV5-4; D: TRBD1; size: .; J: TRBJ2-3; DNA: TGTGCCAGCAGCTTGCCGGGACAGGGGGCTGGGGATACGCAGTATTTT; CDR3: CASSLPGQGAGDTQYF
V: TRBV9; D: .; size: few; J: TRBJ2-7; DNA: TGTGCCAGCAGCGTAGCTCCTATACACGAGGGCTACGAGCAGTACTTC; CDR3: CASSVAPIHEGYEQYF
V: TRBV7-2; D: TRBD1; size: .; J: TRBJ2-7; DNA: TGTGCCAGCAGCTTAGTAAGGGACAGATTCTCCTACGAGCAGTACTTC; CDR3: CASSLVRDRFSYEQYF
V: TRBV11-2; D: .; size: many; J: TRBJ2-1; DNA: TGTGCCAGCAGCCGGAGTCCACTTGGTAATGAGCAGTTCTTC; CDR3: CASSRSPLGNEQFF
V: TRBV12-3/TRBV12-4; D: TRBD1; size: few; J: TRBJ2-2; DNA: TGTGCCGGAAAAGCGGACAGGGCGGGCACCGGGGAGCTGTTTTTT; CDR3: CAGKADRAGTGELFF
V: TRBV14; D: .; size: .; J: TRBJ2-7; DNA: TGTGCCAGCAGCCGACAGCCCTACGAGCAGTACTTC; CDR3: CASSRQPYEQYF
V: TRBV4-1; D: TRBD1; size: .; J: TRBJ2-1; DNA: TGCGCCAGCAGCCAGGACCGGGACAGGAGCTCCTACAATGAGCAGTTCTTC; CDR3: CASSQDRDRSSYNEQFF
V: TRBV20-1; D: TRBD1; size: .; J: TRBJ1-2; DNA: TGCAGTGCTAGAGAGTGGACAGGGGGTGACTATGGCTACACCTTC; CDR3: CSAREWTGGDYGYTF
V: TRBV29-1; D: .; size: many; J: TRBJ2-2; DNA: TGCAGCGTTGCGGTCCAGGGCTCGAACACCGGGGAGCTGTTTTTT; CDR3: CSVAVQGSNTGELFF
V: TRBV12-3/TRBV12-4; D: .; size: .; J: TRBJ2-1; DNA: TGTGCCAGCAGGTCCCCCGGGTTAGTCTACAATGAGCAGTTCTTC; CDR3: CASRSPGLVYNEQFF
V: TRBV29-1; D: .; size: .; J: TRBJ1-2; DNA: TGCAGCGTCCCGGGCCGGGGGCCTGGCTACACCTTC; CDR3: CSVPGRGPGYTF
V: TRBV20-1; D: TRBD2; size: many; J: TRBJ2-3; DNA: TGCAGTGCTAGACTGTTGGGGACTAGCGCACCGGATACGCAGTATTTT; CDR3: CSARLLGTSAPDTQYF
V: TRBV28; D: .; size: .; J: TRBJ2-1; DNA: TGTGCCAGCAGTTCCGAAACGGGTGAAGGGCACAATGAGCAGTTCTTC; CDR3: CASSSETGEGHNEQFF
V: TRBV6-2/TRBV6-3; D: .; size: .; J: TRBJ1-1; DNA: TGTGCCAGCAGTTACTCTAGCCCCCGGAACACTGAAGCTTTCTTT; CDR3: CASSYSSPRNTEAFF
V: TRBV30; D: .; size: few; J: TRBJ1-1; DNA: TGTGCCTGGATTATGGGAGGGGTTGGCCGGACTGAAGCTTTCTTT; CDR3: CAWIMGGVGRTEAFF
V: TRBV30; D: .; size: .; J: TRBJ1-4; DNA: TGTGCCTGGGAACAGGGCCTTAATGAAAAACTGTTTTTT; CDR3: CAWEQGLNEKLFF
V: TRBV4-1; D: .; size: few; J: TRBJ2-2; DNA: TGCGCCAGCAGCCGGGACACCCGTAACACCGGGGAGCTGTTTTTT; CDR3: CASSRDTRNTGELFF
V: TRBV7-2; D: TRBD1; size: many; J: TRBJ1-5; DNA: TGTGCCAGCAGCCTCTCCGGGACAGGGGCCCAGCATTTT; CDR3: CASSLSGTGAQHF
V: TRBV9; D: .; size: .; J: TRBJ2-3; DNA: TGTGCCAGCGGCCTGAGTGGCGGCCGCACAGATACGCAGTATTTT; CDR3: CASGLSGGRTDTQYF
V: TRBV7-9; D: .; size: .; J: TRBJ2-2; DNA: TGTGCCAGCAGCTTTGTTCTACAGGGAAGAGGAAGGGAGCTGTTTTTT; CDR3: CASSFVLQGRGRELFF
V: TRBV7-3; D: .; size: many; J: TRBJ2-3; DNA: TGTGCCAGCTCGGAAAAGCGCCTTAGCACAGATACGCAGTATTTT; CDR3: CASSEKRLSTDTQYF
V: TRBV10-3; D: TRBD1; size: once; J: TRBJ2-7; DNA: TGTGCCATCGGTGACCTAACAGGGGGCGGATCCTACGAGCAGTACTTC; CDR3: CAIGDLTGGGSYEQYF
V: TRBV29-1; D: TRBD2; size: many; J: TRBJ2-1; DNA: TGCAGCGGTCATAGCGGGGCCAGCAATGAGCAGTTCTTC; CDR3: CSGHSGASNEQFF
V: TRBV28; D: .; size: many; J: TRBJ1-5; DNA: TGTGCCAGCAGTCAGGGCTCGGGCAATCAGCCCCAGCATTTT; CDR3: CASSQGSGNQPQHF
V: TRBV28; D: TRBD2; size: few; J: TRBJ2-2; DNA: TGTGCCAGCAGTTTATTCGGGACTAGCGGCACCGGGGAGCTGTTTTTT; CDR3: CASSLFGTSGTGELFF
V: TRBV7-9; D: TRBD1; size: few; J: TRBJ1-3; DNA: TGTGCCAGCAGCGGAACACAGGGGTCCTCTGGAAACACCATATATTTT; CDR3: CASSGTQGSSGNTIYF
V: TRBV19; D: .; size: many; J: TRBJ1-2; DNA: TGTGCCAGTAGTTTCCCCGGGACCGGAGTGAATTATGGCTACACCTTC; CDR3: CASSFPGTGVNYGYTF
V: TRBV30; D: .; size: .; J: TRBJ1-6; DNA: TGTGCCTGGAGAGTCTCTACAGGGCCCCTCCACTTT; CDR3: CAWRVSTGPLHF
V: TRBV11-2; D: .; size: few; J: TRBJ2-2; DNA: TGTGCCAGCAGCTCTGGTTATAGCGGGAACACCGGGGAGCTGTTTTTT; CDR3: CASSSGYSGNTGELFF
V: TRBV28; D: TRBD2; size: few; J: TRBJ2-5; DNA: TGTGCCAGCAGTCAGCGGGATGAAGAGGAGACCCAGTACTTC; CDR3: CASSQRDEEETQYF
V: TRBV20-1; D: TRBD1; size: many; J: TRBJ1-6; DNA: TGCAGTGCTAGAGATCCCCGGACAGGGGGCAATTCACCCCTCCACTTT; CDR3: CSARDPRTGGNSPLHF
V: TRBV20-1; D: TRBD2; size: .; J: TRBJ2-5; DNA: TGCAGTGTTAGGAATAGCGGGAGGAGAGGGGAGACCCAGTACTTC; CDR3: CSVRNSGRRGETQYF
V: TRBV11-1; D: TRBD1; size: few; J: TRBJ2-5; DNA: TGTGCCAGCAGCTTTGACAGGGGGCGAGAGACCCAGTACTTC; CDR3: CASSFDRGRETQYF
V: TRBV7-9; D: .; size: .; J: TRBJ1-5; DNA: TGTGCCAGCAGCTTAGCACAGGGAAGTCAGCCCCAGCATTTT; CDR3: CASSLAQGSQPQHF
V: TRBV9; D: .; size: many; J: TRBJ2-5; DNA: TGTGCCAGCAGCGTAGCTCCAGGGAAGACTCGGCAGGAGACCCAGTACTTC; CDR3: CASSVAPGKTRQETQYF
V: TRBV4-1; D: .; size: many; J: TRBJ1-2; DNA: TGCGCCAGCAGCCAAGCTAACTATGGCTACACCTTC; CDR3: CASSQANYGYTF
V: TRBV11-2; D: .; size: .; J: TRBJ2-7; DNA: TGTGCCAGCAGCTTAGTGAAGCGGTCCTACGAGCAGTACTTC; CDR3: CASSLVKRSYEQYF
V: TRBV10-2; D: .; size: many; J: TRBJ2-5; DNA: TGCGCCAGCAGTTTGCCGCCGTTGCAGACCCAGTACTTC; CDR3: CASSLPPLQTQYF
V: TRBV4-2; D: .; size: .; J: TRBJ2-7; DNA: TGTGCCAGCAGCCAAGAACGGGAACAGGGCTACGAGCAGTACTTC; CDR3: CASSQEREQGYEQYF
V: TRBV5-5; D: .; size: .; J: TRBJ2-1; DNA: TGTGCCAGCAGCTTGCAGACAGGAGATGAGCAGTTCTTC; CDR3: CASSLQTGDEQFF